The text below deals with one TCR beta chain. Its target is not known. This specimen belongs to a study of neurological immune-mediated disorders. TCRdb used MiXCR to reprocess the 5' RACE reads, holding one entry per CDR3 protein. Here the sample spans tens of thousands of distinct CDR3 sequences, over 4% being singletons. Study results and limitations: There was no association between the multiple sclerosis repertoire cluster and any clinical or MRI feature. Healthy controls had more TCR clonal expansion than multiple sclerosis, which showed the least, whereas HTLV-1-associated myelopathy showed the most. Subjects shared no identical expanded-clone CDR3 amino acid sequences, suggesting private TCR-beta repertoires in all groups.

This CDR3 spans 13 amino acids. Germline V CDR1 and CDR2: MGHRA, YSYEKL. V gave up 5 bases and J gave up 10 bases; unmatched junction bases: 7. The receptor's source is a man aged 50 or older with multiple sclerosis. Sequenced input: PBMCs. The chain combines TRBV4-1 with TRBJ2-1, with 8 bases matching TRBD2. This CDR3 is CASSGLAGAEQFF. DNA of the CDR3: TGCGCCAGCAGCGGTCTAGCGGGCGCCGAGCAGTTCTTC.